One and the same sample provided the 27 T cell receptor beta chains below, sequenced in a study of T cell responses to AZD1222 COVID-19 vaccine. Method: immunoSEQ multiplex PCR; TCRdb's copy keeps in-frame clones and lacks some. Of about 160,000 clones detected, under 95% appear once; the ten largest clones hold approximately 3.4%. This specimen consisted of peripheral blood, obtained 28 days after the second AZD1222 dose. These receptors originate from an adult who received the AZD1222 COVID-19 vaccine.

The V call is TRBV9, the J call TRBJ2-4; no clear D gene. Trimming cost V 0 bases and J 10 bases, with 14 bases left between them. CDR1 SGDLS and CDR2 YYNGEE come from the germline V gene. This CDR3 has 14 amino acids. The CDR3 is CASSVGETPRIQYF. The CDR3 DNA sequence: TGTGCCAGCAGCGTAGGCGAGACACCCCGAATTCAGTACTTC.

The CDR3 is CASSYRARGNTIYF. CDR3 nucleotide sequence: TGTGCCAGCAGTTACAGGGCCCGCGGAAACACCATATATTTT. This rearrangement joins TRBV6-5 to TRBJ1-3; D is ambiguous. CDR3 size: 14 residues. Trimming left V 2 bases short and J 4 bases short, with 9 bases between. Germline V CDR1 and CDR2: MNHEY, SVGAGI.

The genes are TRBV5-1 and TRBJ2-3; 9 bases map to TRBD1. The CDR3 length is 16 residues. The V gene end was trimmed by 4 bases and the J gene end by 4 bases; junction bases not matched to a gene: 10. The germline V gene has CDR1 SGHRS and CDR2 YFSETQ. In nucleotides, the CDR3 is TGCGCCAGCAGCCCTACTCCGGGACAGGGTTCAGATACGCAGTATTTT. This translates into CASSPTPGQGSDTQYF.

V and J are TRBV18 and TRBJ2-1; 9 bases match TRBD1. The CDR3 runs to 16 residues. Germline V gene data show CDR1 as KGHSH and CDR2 as LQKENI. J gave up 3 bases and V 0 bases, and 3 bases lay outside the gene matches. CDR3 DNA: TGTGCCAGCTCACCACCGGGACAGGGCTACTACAATGAGCAGTTCTTC. This sequence encodes CASSPPGQGYYNEQFF.

This chain connects TRBV3-1 (or the pseudogene TRBV3-2) to TRBJ1-1; D uncertain. Germline V gene data show CDR1 as LGHDT and CDR2 as YNNKEL (reference sequence). The germline V and J ends were trimmed by 1 base and 1 base, with 4 bases remaining between them. This CDR3 spans 13 amino acids. DNA for the CDR3: TGTGCCAGCAGCCAAGGGAGGAACACTGAAGCTTTCTTT. This translates into CASSQGRNTEAFF.

The chain is built from TRBV7-9 and TRBJ1-6; 10 bases map to TRBD1. The V segment lost 0 bases and the J segment 8 bases; nucleotides outside the gene matches: 1. The CDR3 runs to 15 residues. Germline V gene lookup returns CDR1 SEHNR and CDR2 FQNEAQ (reference sequence). The CDR3 region has the DNA TGTGCCAGCAGCTTAGCGACAGGGGGCTATTCACCCCTCCACTTT. Its translation: CASSLATGGYSPLHF.

The chain is built from TRBV11-3 and TRBJ2-3, with 7 bases that match TRBD1. With V trimmed by 5 bases and J by 1 base, 6 bases remained unmatched. Looked up from germline, CDR1 is SGHNT and CDR2 is YENEEA. The CDR3 has 15 amino acids. The CDR3 reads CASSLGTAGTDTQYF. The CDR3 nucleotides read TGTGCCAGCAGCCTAGGGACAGCGGGCACAGATACGCAGTATTTT.

The V call is TRBV11-3, the J call TRBJ1-6; 8 bases fit TRBD1. The ends lost 1 base at V and 5 bases at J; junction bases unmatched: 1. The CDR3 consists of 15 residues. Germline CDR1 SGHNT, CDR2 YENEEA. In nucleotides, the CDR3 is TGTGCCAGCAGCTTAGGGACAGGGAATAATTCACCCCTCCACTTT. Protein product: CASSLGTGNNSPLHF.

This clone was picked up a small number of times. This sequence joins TRBV10-3 and TRBJ1-5, with D possibly being TRBD1 (6 bases). The V and J ends lost 4 bases and 3 bases respectively, with 10 bases between them. The CDR3 is 14 residues long. CDR1 ENHRY and CDR2 SYGVKD come from the germline V gene. The CDR3 is CAISVSGVNQPQHF. The CDR3, as DNA: TGTGCCATCAGTGTTTCAGGGGTCAATCAGCCCCAGCATTTT.

The chain combines TRBV15 with TRBJ2-1; D is unclear. The V end was cut by 0 bases, the J end by 8 bases, with 17 bases between. The V gene's germline CDR1 is LNHNV and CDR2 YYDKDF (reference sequence). The CDR3 totals 16 residues. CDR3: CATSREIWDRKHEQFF. The CDR3 nucleotides read TGTGCCACCAGCAGAGAAATCTGGGATCGGAAGCATGAGCAGTTCTTC.

The gene calls are TRBV13 and TRBJ2-1, with 9 bases lining up with TRBD1. V dropped 4 bases and J dropped 6; count of bases not matched to a gene: 7. CDR1 PRHDT and CDR2 FYEKMQ come from the germline V gene (reference sequence). This CDR3 contains 15 residues. The CDR3 bases are TGTGCCAGCAGCTCCGACAGGACAGGGGCCAATGAGCAGTTCTTC. It translates to CASSSDRTGANEQFF.

This clone came up once. The chain combines TRBV5-4 with TRBJ2-4; 7 bases fit TRBD2. The J segment lost 10 bases and the V segment lost 1 base, leaving 5 bases of the junction unmatched. There are 13 residues in the CDR3. Germline CDR1 is SGHNT and CDR2 is YYREEE (reference sequence). DNA for the CDR3: TGTGCCAGCAGCTTGCGGGAGGCACGGATTCAGTACTTC. Encoded protein: CASSLREARIQYF.

V is TRBV5-1 and J is TRBJ2-1; TRBD2 is a possible D gene (6 bases). The germline V gene encodes CDR1 SGHRS and CDR2 YFSETQ. The CDR3 consists of 16 residues. Trimming took 2 bases from V and 0 from J, leaving 12 bases between them. CDR3 region: CASSFGGTSSYNEQFF. In DNA form, the CDR3 reads TGCGCCAGCAGCTTTGGCGGGACCAGCTCCTACAATGAGCAGTTCTTC. The full variable domain, in which reference TRBV5-1 and TRBJ2-1 provide the parts outside the CDR3, is KAGVTQTPRYLIKTRGQQVTLSCSPISGHRSVSWYQQTPGQGLQFLFEYFSETQRNKGNFPGRFSGRQFSNSRSEMNVSTLELGDSALYLCASSFGGTSSYNEQFFGPGTRLTVL.

The genes are TRBV7-2 and TRBJ2-7, with D possibly TRBD1 on 6 matching bases. The CDR3 is made up of 16 amino acids. From germline, CDR1 is SGHTA and CDR2 FQGNSA. With 3 bases removed from V and 0 bases from J, the gap between germline ends came to 15 bases. The CDR3 is CASSLLPGDNSYEQYF. DNA of the CDR3: TGTGCCAGCAGCTTGCTACCTGGGGACAACTCCTACGAGCAGTACTTC.

The chain recombines TRBV7-9 with TRBJ1-5, with TRBD1 as a possible D gene (5 bases). The CDR3 contains 14 residues. Germline V lookup: CDR1 SEHNR, CDR2 FQNEAQ (reference sequence). V lost 3 bases to trimming and J lost 7 bases, with 13 bases between them. CDR3 in DNA: TGTGCCAGCAGCTTGGAGGGGTGGTCACAGCCCCAGCATTTT. Translating it yields CASSLEGWSQPQHF.

The V call is TRBV10-2, the J call TRBJ1-2; possibly TRBD1 for D (5 bases). The CDR3 consists of 14 residues. Germline V gene lookup returns CDR1 WSHSY and CDR2 SAAADI. Trimming took 3 bases from V and 4 from J, leaving 12 bases between them. The CDR3 DNA sequence: TGCGCCAGCAGTGAAACAGGACGAGTCTATGGCTACACCTTC. Amino acids: CASSETGRVYGYTF.

The rearrangement joins TRBV30 to TRBJ2-7; D may be TRBD2 (6 bases). Germline loops: CDR1 GTSNPN, CDR2 SVGIG (reference sequence). V was pared by 3 bases and J by 1 base, with 13 bases between. This CDR3 spans 14 amino acids. Here the CDR3 reads CAWSRGGESYEQYF. CDR3 DNA: TGTGCCTGGAGCCGGGGAGGAGAATCCTACGAGCAGTACTTC. Combining the CDR3 with reference TRBV30 and TRBJ2-7 gives the whole variable domain SQTIHQWPATLVQPVGSPLSLECTVEGTSNPNLYWYRQAAGRGLQLLFYSVGIGQISSEVPQNLSASRPQDRQFILSSKKLLLSDSGFYLCAWSRGGESYEQYFGPGTRLTVT.

The V gene is TRBV27, the J gene TRBJ1-1; TRBD1 might be the D (5 bases). This CDR3 comprises 13 residues. Trimming stripped 5 bases from V and 1 base from J, with 8 bases between. Germline V lookup: CDR1 MNHEY, CDR2 SMNVEV (reference sequence). The CDR3 bases are TGTGCCAGCAGTCAGCAGGGGAACACTGAAGCTTTCTTT. It specifies CASSQQGNTEAFF.

This clone was found once. This sequence joins TRBV10-1 and TRBJ2-2, with 9 bases fitting TRBD1. The CDR3 runs to 15 residues. V was clipped by 5 bases and J by 7 bases; unmatched bases: 8. The germline gives CDR1 WNHNN, CDR2 SYGVQD (reference sequence). The CDR3 DNA reads as TGCGCCAGCAGTCTGGACAGGGGAATAGACGGGGAGCTGTTTTTT. It specifies CASSLDRGIDGELFF.

The chain links TRBV28 to TRBJ2-5; 7 bases match TRBD1. Germline V lookup: CDR1 MDHEN, CDR2 SYDVKM. CDR3 size: 14 residues. The V gene end was trimmed by 5 bases and the J gene end by 2 bases; junction bases not matched to a gene: 5. The CDR3 coding sequence is TGTGCCAGCAGTAAGGGACAGTCACAAGAGACCCAGTACTTC. Translated: CASSKGQSQETQYF.

The chain employs TRBV2 and TRBJ1-2, with D possibly matching TRBD1 (5 bases). The CDR3 spans 12 residues. With 6 bases removed from V and 4 bases from J, the gap between germline ends came to 9 bases. Per the germline V gene, CDR1 is SNHLY and CDR2 is FYNNEI. The CDR3 DNA follows: TGTGCCAGCAGGGGGGTTAGCTATGGCTACACCTTC. This translates into CASRGVSYGYTF.

The count of this clone is one. J is TRBJ1-1 and V is TRBV7-2; D is uncertain. This CDR3 has 14 amino acids. Germline assignment: CDR1 SGHTA and CDR2 FQGNSA. Deletions cut 6 bases from V and 1 base from J, with 12 bases between. This CDR3 is CASSYGPGNTEAFF. The CDR3 DNA reads as TGTGCCAGCAGTTATGGTCCGGGGAACACTGAAGCTTTCTTT.

J is TRBJ2-3 and V is TRBV7-9; 10 bases are shared with TRBD2. V was clipped by 0 bases and J by 5 bases; unmatched bases: 8. From germline, CDR1 is SEHNR and CDR2 FQNEAQ (reference sequence). CDR3 length equals 17 residues. CDR3 amino acids: CASSLAALAGAQDTQYF. CDR3 DNA: TGTGCCAGCAGCTTAGCAGCTCTAGCGGGAGCGCAAGATACGCAGTATTTT.

The J gene is TRBJ1-6, the V gene TRBV18; 9 nucleotides match TRBD1. J was trimmed by 5 bases and V by 3 bases; bases with no gene match: 2. From germline, CDR1 is KGHSH and CDR2 LQKENI. The CDR3 is 15 residues long. The CDR3 DNA sequence: TGTGCCAGCTCACCTACAGGGGGCCATAATTCACCCCTCCACTTT. This translates into CASSPTGGHNSPLHF.

The chain carries TRBV28 and TRBJ1-2, with 7 bases lining up with TRBD1. The CDR3 is 16 residues long. CDR1 MDHEN and CDR2 SYDVKM come from the germline V gene. V lost 6 bases and J lost 0; bases outside the gene matches: 10. CDR3 coding DNA: TGTGCCAGCAGCCCAGAGGACAGGTTTACTAACTATGGCTACACCTTC. Protein sequence: CASSPEDRFTNYGYTF.

The chain carries TRBV7-9 and TRBJ1-1; TRBD1 aligns across 7 bases. Germline assignment: CDR1 SEHNR and CDR2 FQNEAQ (reference sequence). This CDR3 region has 14 residues. V gave up 5 bases and J gave up 6 bases; unmatched junction bases: 9. The CDR3 region is CASSERQGGAEAFF. In DNA form, the CDR3 reads TGTGCCAGCAGCGAAAGACAGGGAGGGGCTGAAGCTTTCTTT.

This chain joins TRBV28 and TRBJ1-1; no firm D call. The ends were cut back, 3 bases at V and 1 base at J, with 6 bases in the middle. Looked up from germline, CDR1 is MDHEN and CDR2 is SYDVKM. CDR3 length: 13 residues. The CDR3 loop reads CASSFQGNTEAFF. CDR3 nucleotide sequence: TGTGCCAGCAGTTTTCAAGGGAACACTGAAGCTTTCTTT.